This T cell receptor (beta chain) was documented in a study of response to subunit inactivated influenza vaccine. Trimming cost V 5 bases and J 6 bases, with 14 bases left between them. Looked up from germline, CDR1 is DFQATT and CDR2 is SNEGSKA (reference sequence). The length of the CDR3 is 13 residues. TCRdb re-called the RT-PCR reads through MiXCR, storing one row per CDR3 protein. This table holds hundreds of thousands of distinct CDR3 sequences, approximately 10% found once. The data were also submitted as part of a second study, on T cells expressing NK-cell markers. That paper notes: The cDNA for TCR beta came from 5'RACE template switching with UMIs. Sequencing of TCR beta repertoires drew on sorted CD3+CD56+NKG2C+, CD3+CD56+NKG2C- and CD3+CD56-NKG2C+ T cells. Anti-gamma-delta TCR antibody use in several experiments restricted sorting to alpha-beta TCR T cells. A range of 1.0-7.0% of CD8+ T cells consisted of dominant NKG2C+ clonotypes in roughly 6 donors. In several donors, these clonotypes also led the CD3+CD56-NKG2C+ fraction.

This receptor was obtained from a man aged 50 or older who received an inactivated influenza vaccine. The source material was PBMCs from blood, sampled on the day of vaccination. The chain is built from TRBV20-1 and TRBJ1-5, with a possible D match to TRBD1 (6 bases). The CDR3 sequence is CSAWDGGSQPQHF. CDR3 nucleotide sequence: TGCAGTGCTTGGGATGGGGGCAGTCAGCCCCAGCATTTT.